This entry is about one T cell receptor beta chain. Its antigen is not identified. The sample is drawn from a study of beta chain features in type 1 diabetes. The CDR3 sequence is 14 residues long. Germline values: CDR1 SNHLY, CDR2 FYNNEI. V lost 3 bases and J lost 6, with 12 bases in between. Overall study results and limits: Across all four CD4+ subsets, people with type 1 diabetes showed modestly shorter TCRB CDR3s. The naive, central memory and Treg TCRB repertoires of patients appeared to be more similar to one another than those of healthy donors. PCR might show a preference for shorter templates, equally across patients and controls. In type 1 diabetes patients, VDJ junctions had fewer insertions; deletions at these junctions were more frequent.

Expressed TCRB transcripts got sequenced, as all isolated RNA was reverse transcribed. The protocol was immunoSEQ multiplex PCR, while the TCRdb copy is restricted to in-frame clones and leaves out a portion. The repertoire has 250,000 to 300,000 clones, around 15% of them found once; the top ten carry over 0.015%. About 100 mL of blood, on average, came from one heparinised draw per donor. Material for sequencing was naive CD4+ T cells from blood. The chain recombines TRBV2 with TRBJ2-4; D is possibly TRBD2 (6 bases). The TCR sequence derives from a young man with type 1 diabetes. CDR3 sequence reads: CASSDERGGNIQYF. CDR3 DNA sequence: TGTGCCAGCAGTGATGAACGGGGAGGAAACATTCAGTACTTC.